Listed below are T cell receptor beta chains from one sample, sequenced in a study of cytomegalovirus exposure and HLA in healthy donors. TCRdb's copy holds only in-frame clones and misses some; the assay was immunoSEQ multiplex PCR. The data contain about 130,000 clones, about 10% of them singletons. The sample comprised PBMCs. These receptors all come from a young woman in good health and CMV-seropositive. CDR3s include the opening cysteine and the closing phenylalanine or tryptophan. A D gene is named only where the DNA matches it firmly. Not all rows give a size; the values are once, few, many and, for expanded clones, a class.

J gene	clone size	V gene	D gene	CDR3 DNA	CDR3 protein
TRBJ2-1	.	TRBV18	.	TGTGCCAGCTCACCACTAAGGGCTAGCGGAGTGGGGGCTGAGCAGTTCTTC	CASSPLRASGVGAEQFF
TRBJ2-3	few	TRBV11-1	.	TGTGCCAGCAGCTTGAGGCTTACAGATACGCAGTATTTT	CASSLRLTDTQYF
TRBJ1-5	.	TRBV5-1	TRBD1	TGCGCCAGCAGCCCGGGGCCGGACAGGCGAGATCAGCCCCAGCATTTT	CASSPGPDRRDQPQHF
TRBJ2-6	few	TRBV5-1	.	TGCGCCAGCAGCTCGGAGGGTCTCTCTGGGGCCAACGTCCTGACTTTC	CASSSEGLSGANVLTF
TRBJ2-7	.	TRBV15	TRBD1	TGTGCCACCAGCGGGGACAGGCCGGGGTACGAGCAGTACTTC	CATSGDRPGYEQYF
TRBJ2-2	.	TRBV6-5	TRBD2	TGTGCCAGCAGTTACGGACTAGCGGGAGTTACCGGGGGGCTGTTTTTT	CASSYGLAGVTGGLFF
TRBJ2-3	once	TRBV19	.	TGTGCCTATACAGATACGCAGTATTTT	CAYTDTQYF
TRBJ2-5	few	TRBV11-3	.	TGTGCCAGCAGCTTCCGGGTCCAAGAGACCCAGTACTTC	CASSFRVQETQYF
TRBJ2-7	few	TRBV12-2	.	TGTGCAAGTCGCTTAGATTCCAGCGGGAGTCCCACGTACGAGCAGTACTTC	CASRLDSSGSPTYEQYF
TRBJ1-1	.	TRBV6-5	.	TGTGCCAGCAGTTACTCGGAAGGGGTTAACACTGAAGCTTTCTTT	CASSYSEGVNTEAFF
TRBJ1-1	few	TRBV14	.	TGTGCCAGCAGCGTCCGACAGACCCTGAGACGAGAAGCTTTCTTT	CASSVRQTLRREAFF
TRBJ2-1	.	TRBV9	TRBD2	TGTGCCAGCAGCGAGGGACTAGCGGGAGGTTCCTACAATGAGCAGTTCTTC	CASSEGLAGGSYNEQFF
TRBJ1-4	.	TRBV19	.	TGTGCCAGTCAGCGAACCCAGCGGGAAAAACTGTTTTTT	CASQRTQREKLFF
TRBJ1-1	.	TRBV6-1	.	TGTGCCAGCAGTGAGGGATGGGGAGGCACTGAAGCTTTCTTT	CASSEGWGGTEAFF
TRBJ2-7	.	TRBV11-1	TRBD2	TGTGCCAGCAGCTTAGCGCAGACTAGCGGGAGGGTAGGAGAGCAGTACTTC	CASSLAQTSGRVGEQYF
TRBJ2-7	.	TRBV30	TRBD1	TGTGCCTGGGGTGGACAGGGGGCCTCCTACGAGCAGTACTTC	CAWGGQGASYEQYF
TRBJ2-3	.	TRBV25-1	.	TGTGCCAGCAGCACTATTAGCACAGATACGCAGTATTTT	CASSTISTDTQYF
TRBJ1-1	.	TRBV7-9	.	TGTGCCAGCAGCTTGGAGGCCGGCACTGAAGCTTTCTTT	CASSLEAGTEAFF
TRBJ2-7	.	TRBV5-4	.	TGTGCCAGCAGCTTGGTTGGACAGCCGCACGAGCAGTACTTC	CASSLVGQPHEQYF
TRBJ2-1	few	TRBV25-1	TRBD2	TGTGCCAGCAGTCTACCTTCGGGAGGGGGGAATGAGCAGTTCTTC	CASSLPSGGGNEQFF
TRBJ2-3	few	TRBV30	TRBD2	TGTGCCTGGAGTCGGGCGGGAGGGCAGACAGATACGCAGTATTTT	CAWSRAGGQTDTQYF
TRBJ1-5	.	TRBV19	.	TGTGCCAGTAGTTCAGGGCGACGGGGGCAGCCCCAGCATTTT	CASSSGRRGQPQHF
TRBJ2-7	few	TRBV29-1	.	TGCAGCGTTACCAACGCGCCGAGCTCCTACGAGCAGTACTTC	CSVTNAPSSYEQYF
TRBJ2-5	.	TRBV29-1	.	TGCAGCGTTGAAAACGCGTTCCAAGAGACCCAGTACTTC	CSVENAFQETQYF
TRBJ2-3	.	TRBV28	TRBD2	TGTGCCAGCACGTCCGCGGGGGGAGATACGCAGTATTTT	CASTSAGGDTQYF
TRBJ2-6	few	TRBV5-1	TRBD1	TGCGCCAGCAGCTCGACCGGGACAGGGGGTTATGGGGCCAACGTCCTGACTTTC	CASSSTGTGGYGANVLTF
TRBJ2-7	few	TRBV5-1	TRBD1	TGCGCCAGCAGCTTGTCGGGGGACAGGGCCGCCGAGCAGTACTTC	CASSLSGDRAAEQYF
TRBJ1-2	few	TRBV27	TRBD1	TGTGCCAGCAGCAAACAGGGGGCGCCTGGCTACACCTTC	CASSKQGAPGYTF